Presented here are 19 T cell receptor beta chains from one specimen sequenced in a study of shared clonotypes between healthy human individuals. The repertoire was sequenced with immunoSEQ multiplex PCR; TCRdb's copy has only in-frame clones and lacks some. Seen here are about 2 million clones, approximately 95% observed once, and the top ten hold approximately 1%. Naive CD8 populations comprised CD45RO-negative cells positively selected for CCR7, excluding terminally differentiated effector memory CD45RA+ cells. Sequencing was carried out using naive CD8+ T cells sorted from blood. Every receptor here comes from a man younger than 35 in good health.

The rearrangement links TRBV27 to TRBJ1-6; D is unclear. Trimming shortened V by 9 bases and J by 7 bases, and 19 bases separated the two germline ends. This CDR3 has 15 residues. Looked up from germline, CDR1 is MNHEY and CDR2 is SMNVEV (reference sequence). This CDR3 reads CASNPGAARNSPLHF. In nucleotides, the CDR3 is TGTGCCAGTAACCCGGGCGCCGCGAGAAATTCACCCCTCCACTTT.

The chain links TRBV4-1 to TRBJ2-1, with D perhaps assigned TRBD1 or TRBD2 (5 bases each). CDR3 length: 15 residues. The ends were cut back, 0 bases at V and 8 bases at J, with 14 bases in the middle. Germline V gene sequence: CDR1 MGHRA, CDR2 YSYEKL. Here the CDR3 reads CASSQETSVGDEQFF. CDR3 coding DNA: TGCGCCAGCAGCCAAGAGACTTCGGTGGGGGATGAGCAGTTCTTC.

The CDR3 protein is CASSEAVGNSPLHF. CDR3 bases: TGTGCCAGCAGCGAGGCCGTAGGGAATTCACCCCTCCACTTT. The chain carries TRBV7-9 and TRBJ1-6; the D is unclear. Germline values: CDR1 SEHNR, CDR2 FQNEAQ (reference sequence). The CDR3 consists of 14 residues. The V and J ends lost 5 bases and 7 bases respectively, with 12 bases between them. The variable domain in full, with the rest retrieved from reference TRBV7-9 and TRBJ1-6, is DTGVSQNPRHKITKRGQNVTFRCDPISEHNRLYWYRQTLGQGPEFLTYFQNEAQLEKSRLLSDRFSAERPKGSFSTLEIQRTEQGDSAMYLCASSEAVGNSPLHFGNGTRLTVT.

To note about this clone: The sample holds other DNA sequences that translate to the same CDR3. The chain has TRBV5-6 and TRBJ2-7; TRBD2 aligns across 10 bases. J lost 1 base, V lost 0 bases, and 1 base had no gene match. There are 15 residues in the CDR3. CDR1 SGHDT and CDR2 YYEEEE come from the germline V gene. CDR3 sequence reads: CASSLELAGSYEQYF. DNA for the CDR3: TGTGCCAGCAGCTTGGAACTAGCGGGATCCTACGAGCAGTACTTC.

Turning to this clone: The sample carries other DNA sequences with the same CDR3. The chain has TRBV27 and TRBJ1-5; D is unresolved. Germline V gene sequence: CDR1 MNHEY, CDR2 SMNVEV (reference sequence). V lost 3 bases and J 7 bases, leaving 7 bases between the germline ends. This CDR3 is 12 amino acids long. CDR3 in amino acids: CASSLAGQPQHF. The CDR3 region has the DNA TGTGCCAGCAGTTTGGCTGGCCAGCCCCAGCATTTT.

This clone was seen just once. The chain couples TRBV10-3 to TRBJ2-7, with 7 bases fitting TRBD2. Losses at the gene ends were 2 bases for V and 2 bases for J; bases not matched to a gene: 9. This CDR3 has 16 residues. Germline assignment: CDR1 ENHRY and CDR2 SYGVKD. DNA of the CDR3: TGTGCCATCAGTGAGCCGGGGGAGGGGACGACCTACGAGCAGTACTTC. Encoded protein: CAISEPGEGTTYEQYF.

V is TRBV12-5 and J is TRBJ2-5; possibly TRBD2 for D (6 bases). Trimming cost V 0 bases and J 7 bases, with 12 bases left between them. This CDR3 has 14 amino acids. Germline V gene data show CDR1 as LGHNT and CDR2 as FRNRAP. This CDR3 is CASGLVLGGSTQYF. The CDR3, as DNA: TGTGCTAGTGGTTTGGTACTGGGGGGATCGACCCAGTACTTC.

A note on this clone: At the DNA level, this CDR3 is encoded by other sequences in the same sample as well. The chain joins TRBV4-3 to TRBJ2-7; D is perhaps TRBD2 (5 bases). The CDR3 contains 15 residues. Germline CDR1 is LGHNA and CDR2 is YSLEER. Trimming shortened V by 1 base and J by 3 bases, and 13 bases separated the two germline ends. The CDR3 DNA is TGCGCCAGCAGCCAAGGGCTAGCTGGATACTACGAGCAGTACTTC. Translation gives CASSQGLAGYYEQYF.

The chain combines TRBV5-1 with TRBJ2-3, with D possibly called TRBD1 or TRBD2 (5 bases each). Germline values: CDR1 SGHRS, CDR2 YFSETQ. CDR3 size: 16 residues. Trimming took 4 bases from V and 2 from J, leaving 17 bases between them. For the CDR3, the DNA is TGCGCCAGCAGCCTCAGGGCCCCGGGGAACACAGATACGCAGTATTTT. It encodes CASSLRAPGNTDTQYF.

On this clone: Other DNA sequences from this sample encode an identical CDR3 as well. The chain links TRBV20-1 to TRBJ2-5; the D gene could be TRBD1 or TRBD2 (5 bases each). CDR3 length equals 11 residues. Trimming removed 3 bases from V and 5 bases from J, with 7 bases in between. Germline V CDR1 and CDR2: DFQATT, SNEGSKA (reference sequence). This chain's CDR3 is CSARGVETQYF. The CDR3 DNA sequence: TGCAGTGCTAGGGGGGTGGAGACCCAGTACTTC.

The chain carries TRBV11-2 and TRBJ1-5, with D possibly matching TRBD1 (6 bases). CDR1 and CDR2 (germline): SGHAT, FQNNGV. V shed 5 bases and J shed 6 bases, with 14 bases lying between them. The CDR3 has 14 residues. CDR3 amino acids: CASSVPGAGQPQHF. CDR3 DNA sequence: TGTGCCAGCAGCGTCCCGGGGGCCGGTCAGCCCCAGCATTTT. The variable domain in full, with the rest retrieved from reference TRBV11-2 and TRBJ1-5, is EAGVAQSPRYKIIEKRQSVAFWCNPISGHATLYWYQQILGQGPKLLIQFQNNGVVDDSQLPKDRFSAERLKGVDSTLKIQPAKLEDSAVYLCASSVPGAGQPQHFGDGTRLSIL.

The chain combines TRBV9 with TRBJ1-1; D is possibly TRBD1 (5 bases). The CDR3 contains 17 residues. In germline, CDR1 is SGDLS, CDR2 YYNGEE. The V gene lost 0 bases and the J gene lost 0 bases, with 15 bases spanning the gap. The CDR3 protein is CASSVDDGTQMNTEAFF. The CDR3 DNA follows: TGTGCCAGCAGCGTAGATGACGGGACGCAAATGAACACTGAAGCTTTCTTT.

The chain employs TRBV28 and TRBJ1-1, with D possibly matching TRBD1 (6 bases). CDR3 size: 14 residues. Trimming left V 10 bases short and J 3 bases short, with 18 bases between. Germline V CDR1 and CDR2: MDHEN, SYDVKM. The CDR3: CAISRQAPYTEAFF. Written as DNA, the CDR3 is TGTGCCATCTCCAGACAGGCGCCCTACACTGAAGCTTTCTTT.

The CDR3 sequence is CASSIRGGSYGYTF. DNA for the CDR3: TGTGCCAGCAGCATTCGCGGGGGCAGCTATGGCTACACCTTC. The genes are TRBV27 and TRBJ1-2; tentatively, D is TRBD1 (6 bases). With 6 bases removed from V and 4 bases from J, the gap between germline ends came to 15 bases. CDR3 length equals 14 residues. From germline, CDR1 is MNHEY and CDR2 SMNVEV (reference sequence).

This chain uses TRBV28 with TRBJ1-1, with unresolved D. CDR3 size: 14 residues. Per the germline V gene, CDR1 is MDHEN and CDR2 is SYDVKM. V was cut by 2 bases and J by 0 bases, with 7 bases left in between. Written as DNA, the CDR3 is TGTGCCAGCAGTTTAAACAATCTGAACACTGAAGCTTTCTTT. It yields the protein CASSLNNLNTEAFF. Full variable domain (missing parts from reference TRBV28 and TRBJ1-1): DVKVTQSSRYLVKRTGEKVFLECVQDMDHENMFWYRQDPGLGLRLIYFSYDVKMKEKGDIPEGYSVSREKKERFSLILESASTNQTSMYLCASSLNNLNTEAFFGQGTRLTVV.

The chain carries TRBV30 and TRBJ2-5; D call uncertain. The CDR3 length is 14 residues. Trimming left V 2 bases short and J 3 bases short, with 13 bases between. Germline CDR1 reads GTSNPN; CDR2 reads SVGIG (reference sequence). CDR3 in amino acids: CAWSPAWAEETQYF. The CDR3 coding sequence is TGTGCCTGGAGTCCGGCCTGGGCGGAAGAGACCCAGTACTTC.

The CDR3 nucleotides read TGTGCCAGCGGGTTCTGGGGGGCGATCAATCAGCCCCAGCATTTT. This codes for CASGFWGAINQPQHF. The chain recombines TRBV6-1 with TRBJ1-5; the D gene is possibly TRBD1 (6 bases). The V gene lost 8 bases and the J gene lost 3 bases, with 17 bases spanning the gap. CDR1 MNHNS and CDR2 SASEGT come from the germline V gene. The CDR3 is made up of 15 amino acids.

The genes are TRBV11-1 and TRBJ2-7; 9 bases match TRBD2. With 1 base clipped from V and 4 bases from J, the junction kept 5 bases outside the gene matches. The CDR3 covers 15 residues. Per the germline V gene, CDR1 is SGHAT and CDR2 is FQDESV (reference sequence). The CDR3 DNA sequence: TGTGCCAGCAGCTTAGGTAGCGGGGGTGGGTACGAGCAGTACTTC. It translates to CASSLGSGGGYEQYF.

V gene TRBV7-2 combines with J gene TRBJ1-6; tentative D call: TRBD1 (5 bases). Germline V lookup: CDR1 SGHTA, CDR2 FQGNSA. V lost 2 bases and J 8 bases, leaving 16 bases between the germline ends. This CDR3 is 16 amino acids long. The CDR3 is CASSLLGWGAHSPLHF. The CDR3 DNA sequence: TGTGCCAGCAGCTTATTGGGTTGGGGCGCCCATTCACCCCTCCACTTT.